Presented here are 5 T cell receptor beta chains from one specimen sequenced in a study of early T cells in non-severe SARS-CoV-2 infection. TCRdb passed the 5' RACE reads through MiXCR, listing each CDR3 protein once. The sample yields tens of thousands of distinct CDR3 sequences, 12% seen once. The sequenced sample consisted of whole blood. The receptors shown here come from an adult who was a healthcare worker with PCR-confirmed SARS-CoV-2 infection or an uninfected control (not recorded which).

The V and J genes are TRBV7-3 and TRBJ2-3; D remains unclear. Trimming took off 1 base at V and 0 bases at J, with 5 bases between the two ends. The CDR3 spans 14 residues. Germline V gene sequence: CDR1 SGHTA, CDR2 FQGTGA. CDR3 residues: CASSLIHSTDTQYF. CDR3 DNA: TGTGCCAGCAGCTTAATCCACAGCACAGATACGCAGTATTTT.

This clonotype was detected ten times or more. The chain uses TRBV11-2 and TRBJ1-4; 7 bases are a match to TRBD1. Looked up from germline, CDR1 is SGHAT and CDR2 is FQNNGV. The length of the CDR3 is 13 residues. Losses at the gene ends were 4 bases for V and 7 bases for J; bases not matched to a gene: 3. The DNA for the CDR3 is TGTGCCAGCAGCTCCCGGGACAGTGAAAAACTGTTTTTT. Translating gives CASSSRDSEKLFF. The variable domain in full, completed from reference TRBV11-2 and TRBJ1-4, reads EAGVAQSPRYKIIEKRQSVAFWCNPISGHATLYWYQQILGQGPKLLIQFQNNGVVDDSQLPKDRFSAERLKGVDSTLKIQPAKLEDSAVYLCASSSRDSEKLFFGSGTQLSVL.

The rearrangement joins TRBV20-1 to TRBJ1-1; D gene unclear. V was clipped by 4 bases and J by 2 bases, with 14 bases between them. Germline assignment: CDR1 DFQATT and CDR2 SNEGSKA (reference sequence). The CDR3 runs to 14 residues. CDR3 nucleotides: TGCAGTGCTAAACGAGCCGGACCTAACACTGAAGCTTTCTTT. The encoded protein is CSAKRAGPNTEAFF.

The sample holds many counts of this clonotype. The V gene is TRBV3-1, the J gene TRBJ1-2, with unresolved D. Trimming left V 3 bases short and J 4 bases short, with 12 bases between. This CDR3 region has 14 residues. In germline, CDR1 is LGHDT, CDR2 YNNKEL (reference sequence). The CDR3 DNA reads as TGTGCCAGCAGCCAGTATCCAGACCCCTATGGCTACACCTTC. This codes for CASSQYPDPYGYTF.

Ten or more counts support this clonotype. The chain carries TRBV28 and TRBJ2-5; 8 bases align to TRBD2. J lost 9 bases, V lost 5 bases, and 2 bases had no gene match. The CDR3 spans 11 residues. Looked up from germline, CDR1 is MDHEN and CDR2 is SYDVKM. The CDR3, as DNA: TGTGCCAGCAGTCCCGGGAGGGCCCAGTACTTC. This gives the protein CASSPGRAQYF.